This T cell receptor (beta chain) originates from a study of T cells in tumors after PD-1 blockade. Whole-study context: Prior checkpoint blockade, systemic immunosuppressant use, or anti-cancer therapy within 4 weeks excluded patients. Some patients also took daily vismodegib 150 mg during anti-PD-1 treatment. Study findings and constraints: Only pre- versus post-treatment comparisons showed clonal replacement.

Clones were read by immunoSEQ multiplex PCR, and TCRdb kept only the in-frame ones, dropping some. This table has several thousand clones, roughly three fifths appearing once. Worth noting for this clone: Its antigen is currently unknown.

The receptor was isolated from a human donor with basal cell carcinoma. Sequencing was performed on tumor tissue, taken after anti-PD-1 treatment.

The CDR3 loop is CASSQNDRGAFYGYTF. The CDR3, as DNA: TGCGCCAGCAGCCAAAATGACAGGGGCGCATTCTATGGCTACACCTTC. This chain uses TRBV4-3 with TRBJ1-2, with 8 bases lining up with TRBD1. J lost 4 bases, V lost 2 bases, and 9 bases had no gene match. Germline V gives CDR1 LGHNA, CDR2 YSLEER. The CDR3 loop spans 16 amino acids.